This TCR beta chain was observed in a study of control samples from healthy donors and cancer patients. This clone appeared a few times. Assay used: immunoSEQ multiplex PCR; TCRdb lists only in-frame clones, some missing. Of under 450,000 clones listed, around 90% were seen once; the top ten hold 6% to 7%. The CDR3 runs 14 residues. Germline assignment: CDR1 MNHNS and CDR2 SASEGT. V was trimmed by 0 bases and J by 9 bases, leaving 9 bases between them. Sequencing was performed on PBMCs. The V call is TRBV6-1, the J call TRBJ1-6; possible D gene TRBD1, 5 bases. The receptor was derived from a middle-aged man with head and neck cancer. The CDR3 spells CASSEAGESSPLHF. Written as DNA, the CDR3 is TGTGCCAGCAGTGAAGCAGGGGAGAGTTCACCCCTCCACTTT.